This TCR beta chain was found in a study of T cells in women clearing cervical HPV infection. Whole-study context: Women with histologically confirmed HPV16-related CIN3 or worse, 2 with invasive cancer, served as cases.

Germline V lookup: CDR1 SGHVS, CDR2 FNYEAQ. This CDR3 is 13 amino acids long. immunoSEQ multiplex PCR used an average of roughly 1,300 ng genomic DNA. Repertoires were generated with immunoSEQ multiplex PCR, while TCRdb's copy carries only in-frame clones and drops some. This table holds about 39,000 clones. As to this clone: The CDR3 is cut off 3 residues early in the read; its end comes from the germline J gene.

The receptor was derived from a woman between 18 and 70 years old with a cervical HPV16 infection that either progressed to CIN3+ or cleared (not recorded which). The sequenced sample consisted of blood buffy coat. The chain employs TRBV7-6 and TRBJ2-4, with 9 bases lining up with TRBD1. CDR3 DNA (partial): TGTGCCAGCAGCGGACAGGGGAACTATGGT. Protein: CASSGQGNYG. The complete CDR3 reads CASSGQGNYGQYF.